The present TCR beta chain was sequenced within a study of blood T cells in healthy people across ages. Per the germline V gene, CDR1 is DFQATT and CDR2 is SNEGSKA (reference sequence). CDR3 length equals 15 residues. All donors came from Russia, were Caucasian and healthy, and spanned ages roughly 6 to 100. As for this clonotype: Its antigen is not known.

General study points: Nothing was known about donor CMV status, and this possibly confounded expanded clonotype changes.

Then a second PCR, running about 6 to 12 cycles, was carried out with a sample-barcoded 5' primer and a J-beta primer mix. TCRdb recomputed calls from the 5' RACE reads with MiXCR, one row per CDR3 protein. Of 1.4 million or so distinct CDR3 sequences in the sample, about 45% were seen once. The specimen sequenced was blood. The clonotype originates from a woman between 18 and 30 years old in good health. This chain uses TRBV20-1 with TRBJ2-7, with D unclear. The J call may be mistaken, given a closer DNA end match to TRBJ2-5. The CDR3 DNA is TGCAGTGCTAGTCAATCTCAGGTGGGCCGGGAGACCCAGTACTTC. Translating it yields CSASQSQVGRETQYF.